These 4 T cell receptor beta chains share one sample of origin, sequenced in a study of T cell responses to AZD1222 COVID-19 vaccine (dated by TCRdb to 2020 to 2023). The library was made by the immunoSEQ multiplex PCR assay. TCRdb took this table from immuneACCESS and kept in-frame rearrangements with V and J called. Such tables lack part of the clones; where checked against another copy, unresolved V genes explain under half of the gap, and the rest is unexplained. The sample yields approximately 120,000 clones; 75% to 90% were counted once. The ten largest account for about 4.4% of the sample. Per the publication, the time point label means: about 28 days (+/-7) after the second vaccine dose. The material sequenced was peripheral blood, taken 28 days after the second AZD1222 dose. These receptors came from an adult who received the AZD1222 COVID-19 vaccine.

J is TRBJ1-6 and V is TRBV4-3; no clear D. V dropped 0 bases and J dropped 7 bases, with 7 bases sitting between them. The germline V gene has CDR1 LGHNA and CDR2 YSLEER. The CDR3 totals 14 residues. The CDR3 DNA reads as TGCGCCAGCAGCCAAGATACGAGGAATTCACCCCTCCACTTT. It translates to CASSQDTRNSPLHF.

This clone was found once. The chain is built from TRBV10-3 and TRBJ2-3, with 11 bases that match TRBD1. The CDR3 loop spans 14 amino acids. The germline CDR1 and CDR2 sequences are ENHRY and SYGVKD. V was clipped by 6 bases and J by 7 bases; unmatched bases: 6. The CDR3 DNA sequence: TGTGCCATCAGAGAGGGACAGGGGGGAAATACGCAGTATTTT. Translation: CAIREGQGGNTQYF.

The chain uses TRBV6-5 and TRBJ2-3, with TRBD2 identical over 7 bases. V lost 0 bases, J lost 9 bases, and 3 bases stayed unmatched. CDR1 MNHEY and CDR2 SVGAGI come from the germline V gene. This CDR3 comprises 13 residues. CDR3 in amino acids: CASSYSASGTQYF. In DNA, the CDR3 is TGTGCCAGCAGTTACTCCGCTAGCGGAACGCAGTATTTT.

This chain uses TRBV9 with TRBJ1-2; TRBD1 is a possible D gene (5 bases). This CDR3 has 15 residues. Trimming removed 0 bases from V and 3 bases from J, with 12 bases in between. CDR1 SGDLS and CDR2 YYNGEE come from the germline V gene. CDR3 region: CASSVVPGLDYGYTF. The CDR3 coding sequence is TGTGCCAGCAGCGTAGTCCCAGGGTTGGACTATGGCTACACCTTC.